The present T cell receptor beta chain was sequenced within a study of blood T cell repertoires in COVID-19 (dated by TCRdb to the early 2020s). For context, the study as a whole: Samples from collaborators originated in the United States, Italy and Spain and spanned both the acute and convalescent phases of COVID-19. The prospective study material was composed of cDNA or gDNA derived from T cells, B-cell-depleted T cells, or PBMCs. The dataset comprised deeply sampled blood TCRbeta repertoires from subjects exposed to, actively infected with, or recovered from COVID-19. The repertoires were released in a freely available public database meant as a resource for research on the immune response to SARS-CoV-2. The samples were drawn from the first 160 participants of the ongoing ImmuneRACE study and from 1,254 subjects provided by 6 global collaborators. The sample metadata nearly always contained a de-identified subject ID, COVID-19 status, age in years and sex. HLA class I and class II types, where available, came from metadata supplied by the sample provider rather than from assay-based typing.

Notes on this clone: Its recognized antigen is unknown. Base qualities are not provided; no much larger clone lies one nucleotide away.

From its cysteine to its phenylalanine, the CDR3 spans 15 amino acids. Only the CDR3 region is kept as DNA, spanning 45 bases read in frame from base 1. The V end gives up 4 bases and the J end 4 bases, leaving 5 bases in the junction not matched to a gene. The germline V gene (reference sequence) provides CDR1 SEHNR and CDR2 FQNEAQ. Collaborating institutions collected whole blood in K2EDTA tubes following their own protocols. For TCRbeta analysis, collaborators shipped samples as frozen whole blood, isolated PBMCs, or DNA extracted from either of those sample types. TCRbeta CDR3 regions were amplified from genomic DNA by means of the immunoSEQ Assay, a bias-controlled multiplex PCR. Processing in the source paper ran as follows. The number of nucleated cells in each sample was estimated by amplification of reference gene primers within the assay. To quantify the absolute abundance of each unique TCRbeta CDR3 rearrangement, sequence reads were collapsed and filtered. For each sample, productive Simpson clonality was calculated as the square root of Simpson's diversity index across productive rearrangements. TCRdb obtained this table from immuneACCESS and retained in-frame rearrangements with V and J assigned. These tables miss some clones; where compared with another copy, unresolved V genes account for less than half of the shortfall, and the remainder is unexplained. V and J calls and clone size are given by that table; D and trimming were obtained from the DNA. Within this sample are 150,000 or so clones, with about 79% of them counted one time only. The top ten constitute more than 3.5% of the sample.

Overall study results and their limits: The quantity of clinical and demographic metadata differed by source and by participant and was supplied without curation.

The sequence came from a woman aged 80 or older with active or convalescent COVID-19. The sequenced sample was peripheral blood. The V and J segments used are TRBV7-9 and TRBJ1-1; a stretch of 11 junction bases matches TRBD1. This receptor carries the CDR3 CASSSTGTGGTEAFF. The nucleotide sequence reads TGTGCCAGCAGCTCAACCGGGACAGGGGGCACTGAAGCTTTCTTT.